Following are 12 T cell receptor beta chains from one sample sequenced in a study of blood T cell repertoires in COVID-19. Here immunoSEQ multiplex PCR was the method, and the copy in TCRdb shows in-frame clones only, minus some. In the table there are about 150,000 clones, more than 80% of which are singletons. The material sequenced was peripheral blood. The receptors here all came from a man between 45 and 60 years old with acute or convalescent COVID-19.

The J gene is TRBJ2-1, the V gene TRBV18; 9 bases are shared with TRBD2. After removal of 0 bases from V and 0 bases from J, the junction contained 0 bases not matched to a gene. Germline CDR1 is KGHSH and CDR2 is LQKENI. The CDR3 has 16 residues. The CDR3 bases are TGTGCCAGCTCACCACCTAGCGGGGGCTCCTACAATGAGCAGTTCTTC. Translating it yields CASSPPSGGSYNEQFF.

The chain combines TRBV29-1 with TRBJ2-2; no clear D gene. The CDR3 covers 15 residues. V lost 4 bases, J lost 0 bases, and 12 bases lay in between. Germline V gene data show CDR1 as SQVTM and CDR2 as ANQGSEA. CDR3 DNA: TGCAGCGTTGGACGGCGGCCGCCGAACACCGGGGAGCTGTTTTTT. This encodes CSVGRRPPNTGELFF.

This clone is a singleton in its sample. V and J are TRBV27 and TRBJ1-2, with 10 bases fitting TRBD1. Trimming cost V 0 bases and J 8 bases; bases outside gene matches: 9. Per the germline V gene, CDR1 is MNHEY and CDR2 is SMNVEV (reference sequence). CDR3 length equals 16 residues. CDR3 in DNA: TGTGCCAGCAGTTTATCGGGTGACAGGGGGCCGGGGGGCTACACCTTC. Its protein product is CASSLSGDRGPGGYTF.

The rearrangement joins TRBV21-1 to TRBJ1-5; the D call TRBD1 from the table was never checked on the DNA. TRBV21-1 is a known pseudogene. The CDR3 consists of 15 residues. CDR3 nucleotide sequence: TGTGCCAGCAGCGGGACAGGGATGGACAATCAGCCCCAGCATTTT. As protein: CASSGTGMDNQPQHF.

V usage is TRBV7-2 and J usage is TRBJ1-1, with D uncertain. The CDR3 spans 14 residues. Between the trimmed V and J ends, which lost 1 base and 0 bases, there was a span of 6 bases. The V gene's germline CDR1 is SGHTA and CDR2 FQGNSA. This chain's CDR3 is CASSLDRMNTEAFF. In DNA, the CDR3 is TGTGCCAGCAGCTTAGACAGAATGAACACTGAAGCTTTCTTT.

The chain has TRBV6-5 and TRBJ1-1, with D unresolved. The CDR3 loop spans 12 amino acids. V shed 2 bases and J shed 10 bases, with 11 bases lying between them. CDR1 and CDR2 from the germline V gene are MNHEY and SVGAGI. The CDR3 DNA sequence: TGTGCCAGCAGTTACCTTGCAACGCGAGCTTTCTTT. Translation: CASSYLATRAFF.

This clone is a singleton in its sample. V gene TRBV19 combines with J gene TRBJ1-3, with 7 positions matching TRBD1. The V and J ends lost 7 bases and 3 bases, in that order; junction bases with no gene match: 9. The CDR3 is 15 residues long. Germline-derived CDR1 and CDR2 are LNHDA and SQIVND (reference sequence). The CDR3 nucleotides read TGTGCCAGTACAAGAGGGGGCACCTTTGGAAACACCATATATTTT. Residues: CASTRGGTFGNTIYF.

The CDR3: CASSLYGTSGEGELFF. The CDR3, as DNA: TGTGCCAGCAGCCTATACGGGACTAGCGGAGAGGGGGAGCTGTTTTTT. This chain joins TRBV3-1 (or the pseudogene TRBV3-2) and TRBJ2-2, with TRBD2 matching 11 bases. The CDR3 is 16 residues long. J gave up 8 bases and V 4 bases, and 9 bases lay outside the gene matches. CDR1 is LGHDT and CDR2 is YNNKEL in the germline V gene (reference sequence).

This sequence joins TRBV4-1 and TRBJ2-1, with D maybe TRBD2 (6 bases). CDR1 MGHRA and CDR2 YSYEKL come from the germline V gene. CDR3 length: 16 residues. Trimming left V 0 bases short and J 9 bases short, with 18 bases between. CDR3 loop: CASSQEPSEGLGEQFF. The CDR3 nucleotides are TGCGCCAGCAGCCAAGAACCGTCGGAGGGCCTCGGTGAGCAGTTCTTC.

Here the CDR3 DNA reads TGTGCCAGCAGCTTAGCGCTAGCGGGTTACAATGAGCAGTTCTTC. It translates to CASSLALAGYNEQFF. The chain is built from TRBV7-2 and TRBJ2-1; TRBD2 matches 8 bases. With V trimmed by 0 bases and J by 4 bases, 2 bases remained unmatched. Looked up from germline, CDR1 is SGHTA and CDR2 is FQGNSA. The CDR3 runs 15 residues.

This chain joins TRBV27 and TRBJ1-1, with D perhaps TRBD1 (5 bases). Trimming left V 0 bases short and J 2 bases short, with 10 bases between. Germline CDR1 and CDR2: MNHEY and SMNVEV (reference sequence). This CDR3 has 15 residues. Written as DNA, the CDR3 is TGTGCCAGCAGTTTATCAGGCAGGGCTAACACTGAAGCTTTCTTT. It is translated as CASSLSGRANTEAFF.

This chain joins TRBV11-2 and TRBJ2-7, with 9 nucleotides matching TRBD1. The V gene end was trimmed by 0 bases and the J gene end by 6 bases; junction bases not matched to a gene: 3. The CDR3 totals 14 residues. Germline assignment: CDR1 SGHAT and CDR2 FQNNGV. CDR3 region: CASSLDWDRVEQYV. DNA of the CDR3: TGTGCCAGCAGCTTAGATTGGGACAGGGTCGAGCAGTACGTC.